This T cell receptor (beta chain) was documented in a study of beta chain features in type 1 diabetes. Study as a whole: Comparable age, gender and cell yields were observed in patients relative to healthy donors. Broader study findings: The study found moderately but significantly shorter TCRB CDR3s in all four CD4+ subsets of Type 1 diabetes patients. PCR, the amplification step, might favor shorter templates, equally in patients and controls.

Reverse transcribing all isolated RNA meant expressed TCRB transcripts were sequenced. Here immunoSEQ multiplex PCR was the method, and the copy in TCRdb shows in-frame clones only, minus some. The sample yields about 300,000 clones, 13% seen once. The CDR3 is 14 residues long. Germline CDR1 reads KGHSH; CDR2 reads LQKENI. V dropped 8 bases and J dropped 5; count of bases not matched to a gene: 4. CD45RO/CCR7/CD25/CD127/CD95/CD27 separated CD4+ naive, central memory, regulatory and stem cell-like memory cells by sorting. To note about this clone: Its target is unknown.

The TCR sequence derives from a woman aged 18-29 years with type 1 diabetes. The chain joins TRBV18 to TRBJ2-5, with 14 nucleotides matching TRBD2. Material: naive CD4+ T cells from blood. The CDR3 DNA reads TGTGCCAGCCGGACTAGCGGGAGGCGGGAGACCCAGTACTTC. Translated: CASRTSGRRETQYF. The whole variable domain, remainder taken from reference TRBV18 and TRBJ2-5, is NAGVMQNPRHLVRRRGQEARLRCSPMKGHSHVYWYRQLPEEGLKFMVYLQKENIIDESGMPKERFSAEFPKEGPSILRIQQVVRGDSAAYFCASRTSGRRETQYFGPGTRLLVL.